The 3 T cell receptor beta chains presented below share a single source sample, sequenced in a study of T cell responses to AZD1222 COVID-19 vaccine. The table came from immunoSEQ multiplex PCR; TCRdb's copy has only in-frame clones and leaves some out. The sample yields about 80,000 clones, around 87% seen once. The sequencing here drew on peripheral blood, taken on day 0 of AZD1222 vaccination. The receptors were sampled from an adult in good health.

The chain's CDR3 is CATSTSTGAYEQYF. The CDR3 nucleotides read TGTGCCACCAGCACATCGACAGGAGCCTACGAGCAGTACTTC. The V call is TRBV15, the J call TRBJ2-7, with D perhaps matching TRBD1 (6 bases). The length of the CDR3 is 14 residues. Trimming shortened V by 4 bases and J by 2 bases, and 12 bases separated the two germline ends. Germline CDR1 and CDR2: LNHNV and YYDKDF (reference sequence).

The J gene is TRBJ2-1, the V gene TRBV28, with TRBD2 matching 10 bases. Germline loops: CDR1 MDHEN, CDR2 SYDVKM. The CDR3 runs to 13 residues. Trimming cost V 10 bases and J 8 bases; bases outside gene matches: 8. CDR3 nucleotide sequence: TGTGCCATCCTAACTAGCGGGACTGATGAGCAGTTCTTC. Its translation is CAILTSGTDEQFF.

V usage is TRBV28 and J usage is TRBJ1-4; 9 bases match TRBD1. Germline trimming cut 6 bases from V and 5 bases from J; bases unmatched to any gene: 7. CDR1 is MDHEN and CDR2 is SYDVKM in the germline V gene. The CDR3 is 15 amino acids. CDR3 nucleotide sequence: TGTGCCAGCAGCTTACCGGGACAGGGCAATGAAAAACTGTTTTTT. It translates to CASSLPGQGNEKLFF.